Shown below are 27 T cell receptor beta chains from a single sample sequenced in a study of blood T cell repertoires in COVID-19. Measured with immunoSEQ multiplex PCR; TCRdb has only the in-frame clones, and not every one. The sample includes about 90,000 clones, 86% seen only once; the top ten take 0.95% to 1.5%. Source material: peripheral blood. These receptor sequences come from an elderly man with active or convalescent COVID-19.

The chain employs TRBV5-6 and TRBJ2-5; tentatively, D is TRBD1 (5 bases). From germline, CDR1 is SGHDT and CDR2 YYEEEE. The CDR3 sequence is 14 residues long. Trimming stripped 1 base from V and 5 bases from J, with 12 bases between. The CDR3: CASSLSRAGETQYF. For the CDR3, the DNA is TGTGCCAGCAGCTTGAGCAGGGCTGGGGAGACCCAGTACTTC.

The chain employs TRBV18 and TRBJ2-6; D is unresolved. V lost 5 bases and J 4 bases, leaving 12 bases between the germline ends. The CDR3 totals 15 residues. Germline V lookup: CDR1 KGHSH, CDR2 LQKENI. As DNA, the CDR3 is TGTGCCAGCTCAGAGCTATCTCTGGGGGCCAACGTCCTGACTTTC. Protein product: CASSELSLGANVLTF.

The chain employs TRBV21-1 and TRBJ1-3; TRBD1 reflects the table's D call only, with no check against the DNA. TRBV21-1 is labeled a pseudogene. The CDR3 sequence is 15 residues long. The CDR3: CATPGQGNSGNTIYF. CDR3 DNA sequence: TGTGCCACCCCGGGACAGGGTAACTCTGGAAACACCATATATTTT.

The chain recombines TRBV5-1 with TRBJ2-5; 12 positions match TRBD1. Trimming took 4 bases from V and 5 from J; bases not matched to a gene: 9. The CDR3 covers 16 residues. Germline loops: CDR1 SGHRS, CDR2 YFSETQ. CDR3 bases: TGCGCCAGCAGCATAGGGACAGGGGGCAATGAGGAGACCCAGTACTTC. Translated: CASSIGTGGNEETQYF.

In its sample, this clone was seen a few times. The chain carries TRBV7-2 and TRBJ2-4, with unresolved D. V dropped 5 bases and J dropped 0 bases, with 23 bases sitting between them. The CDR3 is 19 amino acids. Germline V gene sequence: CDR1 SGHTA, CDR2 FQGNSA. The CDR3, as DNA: TGTGCCAGCAGCCCTAGTCCCTTTCGGAGCACTCTAGCCAAAAACATTCAGTACTTC. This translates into CASSPSPFRSTLAKNIQYF. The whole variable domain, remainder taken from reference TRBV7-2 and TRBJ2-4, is GAGVSQSPSNKVTEKGKDVELRCDPISGHTALYWYRQSLGQGLEFLIYFQGNSAPDKSGLPSDRFSAERTGGSVSTLTIQRTQQEDSAVYLCASSPSPFRSTLAKNIQYFGAGTRLSVL.

The CDR3 DNA sequence: TGTGCCAGCAGTTCCCCCCTTGACAGGGGTAGCCACGAGCAGTACTTC. It specifies CASSSPLDRGSHEQYF. V and J are TRBV6-6 and TRBJ2-7, with 8 bases matching TRBD1. V trimming: 4 bases; J trimming: 5 bases; junction bases outside the gene matches: 13. The germline V gene encodes CDR1 MNHNY and CDR2 SVGAGI (reference sequence). This CDR3 region has 16 residues.

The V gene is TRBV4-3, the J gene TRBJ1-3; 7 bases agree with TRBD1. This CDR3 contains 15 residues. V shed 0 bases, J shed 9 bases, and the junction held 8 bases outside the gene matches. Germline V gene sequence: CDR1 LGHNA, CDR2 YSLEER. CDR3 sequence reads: CASSQDLRQGITIYF. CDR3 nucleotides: TGCGCCAGCAGCCAAGATTTGCGACAGGGCATCACCATATATTTT.

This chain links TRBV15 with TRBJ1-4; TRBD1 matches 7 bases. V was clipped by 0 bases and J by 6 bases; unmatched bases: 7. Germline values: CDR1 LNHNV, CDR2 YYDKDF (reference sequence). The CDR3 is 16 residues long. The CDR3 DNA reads TGTGCCACCAGCAGAGATCCTTTGGGACAGTATGAAAAACTGTTTTTT. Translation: CATSRDPLGQYEKLFF.

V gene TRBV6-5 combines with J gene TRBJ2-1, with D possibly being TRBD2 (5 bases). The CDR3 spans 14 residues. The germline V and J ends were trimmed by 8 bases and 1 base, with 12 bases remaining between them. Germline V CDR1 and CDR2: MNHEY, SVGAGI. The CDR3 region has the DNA TGTGCCAGCCGACTACGAGGGTCCTACAATGAGCAGTTCTTC. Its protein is CASRLRGSYNEQFF.

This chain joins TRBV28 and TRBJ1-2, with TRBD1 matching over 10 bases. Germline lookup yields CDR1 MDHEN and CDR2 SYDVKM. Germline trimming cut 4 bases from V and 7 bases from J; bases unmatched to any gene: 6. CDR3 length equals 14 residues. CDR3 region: CASSSRTGGFGYTF. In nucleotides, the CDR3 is TGTGCCAGCAGTTCCCGGACAGGGGGTTTTGGCTACACCTTC.

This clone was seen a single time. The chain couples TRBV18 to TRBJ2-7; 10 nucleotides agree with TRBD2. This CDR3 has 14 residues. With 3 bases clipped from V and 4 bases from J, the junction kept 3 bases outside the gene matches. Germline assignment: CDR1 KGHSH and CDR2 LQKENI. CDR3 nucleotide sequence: TGTGCCAGCTCACCTAGCGGGAGGCGGTACGAGCAGTACTTC. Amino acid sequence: CASSPSGRRYEQYF.

The chain's CDR3 is CASSGNRSQPQHF. CDR3 nucleotide sequence: TGTGCCAGCAGTGGAAACAGGTCTCAGCCCCAGCATTTT. The genes are TRBV25-1 and TRBJ1-5; a weak D match, TRBD1 (5 bases). CDR1 and CDR2 from the germline V gene are MGHDK and SYGVNS. The V and J ends lost 4 bases and 6 bases respectively, with 10 bases between them. The CDR3 sequence is 13 residues long.

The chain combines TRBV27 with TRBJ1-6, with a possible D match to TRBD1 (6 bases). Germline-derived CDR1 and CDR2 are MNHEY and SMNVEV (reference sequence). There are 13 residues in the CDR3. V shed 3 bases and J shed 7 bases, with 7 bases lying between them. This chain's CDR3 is CASSLGANSPLHF. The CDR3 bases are TGTGCCAGCAGTTTGGGGGCGAATTCACCCCTCCACTTT.

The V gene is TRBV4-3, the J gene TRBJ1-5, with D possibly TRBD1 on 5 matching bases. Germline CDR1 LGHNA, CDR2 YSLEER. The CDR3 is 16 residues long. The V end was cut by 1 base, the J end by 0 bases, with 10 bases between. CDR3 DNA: TGCGCCAGCAGCCAAGCTTGGGGACTTAGCAATCAGCCCCAGCATTTT. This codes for CASSQAWGLSNQPQHF.

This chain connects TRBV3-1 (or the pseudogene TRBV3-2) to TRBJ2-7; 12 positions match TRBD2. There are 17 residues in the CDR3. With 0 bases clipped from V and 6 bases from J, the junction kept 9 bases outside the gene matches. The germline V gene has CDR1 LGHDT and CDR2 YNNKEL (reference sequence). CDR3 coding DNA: TGTGCCAGCAGCCAAGAACGGCGACTAGCGGGAGTCAGCGAGCAGTACTTC. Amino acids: CASSQERRLAGVSEQYF.

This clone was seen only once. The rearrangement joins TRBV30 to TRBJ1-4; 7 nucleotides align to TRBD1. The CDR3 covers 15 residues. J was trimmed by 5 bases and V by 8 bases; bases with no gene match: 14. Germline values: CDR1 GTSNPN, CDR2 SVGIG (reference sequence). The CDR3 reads CARTPAGGTNEKLFF. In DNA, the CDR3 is TGTGCCCGGACACCCGCAGGGGGGACAAATGAAAAACTGTTTTTT.

This CDR3 reads CASSPPGGSHEQYF. The CDR3 DNA reads as TGTGCCAGCAGCCCCCCCGGGGGTTCCCACGAGCAGTACTTC. The rearrangement links TRBV9 to TRBJ2-7, with TRBD2 as a possible D gene (6 bases). There are 14 residues in the CDR3. V was trimmed by 4 bases and J by 5 bases, leaving 16 bases between them. Per the germline V gene, CDR1 is SGDLS and CDR2 is YYNGEE.

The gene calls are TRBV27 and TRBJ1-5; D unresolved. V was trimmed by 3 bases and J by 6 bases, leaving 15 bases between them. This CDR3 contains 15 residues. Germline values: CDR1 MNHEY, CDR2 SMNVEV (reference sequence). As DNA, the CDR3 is TGTGCCAGCAGTTTCGAGGGTATAGGGAGTCAGCCCCAGCATTTT. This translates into CASSFEGIGSQPQHF.

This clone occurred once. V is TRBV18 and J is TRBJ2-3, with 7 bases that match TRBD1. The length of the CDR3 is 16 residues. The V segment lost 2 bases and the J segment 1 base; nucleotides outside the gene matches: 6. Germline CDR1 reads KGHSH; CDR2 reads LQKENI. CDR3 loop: CASSPRTGLGTDTQYF. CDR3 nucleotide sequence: TGTGCCAGCTCACCAAGGACAGGTTTGGGCACAGATACGCAGTATTTT. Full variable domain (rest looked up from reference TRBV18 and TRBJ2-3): NAGVMQNPRHLVRRRGQEARLRCSPMKGHSHVYWYRQLPEEGLKFMVYLQKENIIDESGMPKERFSAEFPKEGPSILRIQQVVRGDSAAYFCASSPRTGLGTDTQYFGPGTRLTVL.

The CDR3 nucleotides read TGTGCCTGGAGTCCTTGGACAGGGGGTAATTACGCCTATGACTATGGCTACACCTTC. Protein product: CAWSPWTGGNYAYDYGYTF. The chain has TRBV30 and TRBJ1-2; 10 bases agree with TRBD1. The V and J ends lost 2 bases and 3 bases, in that order; junction bases with no gene match: 18. The CDR3 loop spans 19 amino acids. The V gene's germline CDR1 is GTSNPN and CDR2 SVGIG (reference sequence).

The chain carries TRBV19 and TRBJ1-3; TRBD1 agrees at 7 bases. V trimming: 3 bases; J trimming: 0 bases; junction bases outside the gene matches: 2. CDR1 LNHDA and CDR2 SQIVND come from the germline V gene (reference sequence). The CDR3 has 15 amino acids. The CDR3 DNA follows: TGTGCCAGTAGTATGGACAGGCTCTCTGGAAACACCATATATTTT. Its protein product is CASSMDRLSGNTIYF.

As DNA, the CDR3 is TGTGCCAGCAGCCAGACAAGGGGTCGAAATGAAAAACTGTTTTTT. Translation: CASSQTRGRNEKLFF. The chain uses TRBV16 and TRBJ1-4; TRBD1 is a possible D gene (5 bases). V was cut by 3 bases and J by 5 bases, with 13 bases left in between. Germline CDR1 reads KGHSY; CDR2 reads FQNENV. The CDR3 loop spans 15 amino acids. Variable domain in full (rest from reference TRBV16 and TRBJ1-4): GEEVAQTPKHLVRGEGQKAKLYCAPIKGHSYVFWYQQVLKNEFKFLISFQNENVFDETGMPKERFSAKCLPNSPCSLEIQATKLEDSAVYFCASSQTRGRNEKLFFGSGTQLSVL.

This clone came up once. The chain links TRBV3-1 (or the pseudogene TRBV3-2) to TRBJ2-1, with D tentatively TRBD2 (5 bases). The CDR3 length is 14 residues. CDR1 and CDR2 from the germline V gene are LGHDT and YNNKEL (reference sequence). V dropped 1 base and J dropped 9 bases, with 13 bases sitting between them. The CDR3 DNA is TGTGCCAGCAGCCAAGGAGGGAGACCCTCTGAGCAGTTCTTC. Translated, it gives CASSQGGRPSEQFF.

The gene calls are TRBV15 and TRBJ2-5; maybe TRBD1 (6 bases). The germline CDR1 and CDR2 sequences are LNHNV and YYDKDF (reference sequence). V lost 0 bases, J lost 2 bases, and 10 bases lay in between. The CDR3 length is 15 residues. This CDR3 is CATSRDRDRQETQYF. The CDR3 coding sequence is TGTGCCACCAGCAGAGATCGAGACAGGCAAGAGACCCAGTACTTC.

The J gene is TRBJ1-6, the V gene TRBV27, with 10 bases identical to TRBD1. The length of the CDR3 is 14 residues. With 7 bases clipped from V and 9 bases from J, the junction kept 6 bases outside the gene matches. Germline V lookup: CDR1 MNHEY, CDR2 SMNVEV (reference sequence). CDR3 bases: TGTGCCAGCAAGAAGACAGGGGGCTTTTCACCCCTCCACTTT. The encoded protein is CASKKTGGFSPLHF.

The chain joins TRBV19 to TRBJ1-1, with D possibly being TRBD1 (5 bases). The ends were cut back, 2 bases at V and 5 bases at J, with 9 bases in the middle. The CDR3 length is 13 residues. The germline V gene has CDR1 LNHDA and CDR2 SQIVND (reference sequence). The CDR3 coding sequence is TGTGCCAGTAGTATACCCCGGGGGACTGAAGCTTTCTTT. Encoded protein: CASSIPRGTEAFF.

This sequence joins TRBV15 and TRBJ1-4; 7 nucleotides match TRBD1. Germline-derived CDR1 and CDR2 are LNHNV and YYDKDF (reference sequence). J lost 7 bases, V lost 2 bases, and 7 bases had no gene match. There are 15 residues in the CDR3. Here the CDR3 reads CATSRSRGLVEKLFF. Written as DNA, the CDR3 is TGTGCCACCAGCAGATCGAGGGGGCTTGTTGAAAAACTGTTTTTT.